Listed below are T cell receptor beta chains from one sample, sequenced in a study of cytomegalovirus exposure and HLA in healthy donors. Profiling relied on immunoSEQ multiplex PCR, and the TCRdb table lists in-frame clones only, not all of them. The profile covers roughly 130,000 clones, with 75% to 90% appearing a single time and 2.5% to 3.5% taken by the ten largest. The specimen sequenced was PBMCs. The receptors derive from a male donor in good health and CMV-seronegative. The CDR3 runs from the conserved cysteine through the conserved F or W. The D gene is left open where the match is weak. Part of the rows lack a size; the others show once, few, many or a class for expanded clones.

DNA | CDR3 | J | V | D | size
TGTGCCAGCAGTTTTTTGGGACAGGGGGTTGACGAGCAGTACTTC | CASSFLGQGVDEQYF | TRBJ2-7 | TRBV28 | TRBD1 | few
TGTGCCAGCAGCTATTTGGACAGGGGATACGAGCAGTACTTC | CASSYLDRGYEQYF | TRBJ2-7 | TRBV7-9 | TRBD1 | NA
TGTGCTAGTGGTTTGGACGGAGGGAACACTGAAGCTTTCTTT | CASGLDGGNTEAFF | TRBJ1-1 | TRBV12-5 | NA | NA
TGTGCCAGCAGCGTAGTAAGGAGCGGGGCGTCCTCTGGGGCCAACGTCCTGACTTTC | CASSVVRSGASSGANVLTF | TRBJ2-6 | TRBV9 | TRBD2 | NA
TGTGCTAGCACCGCAAGCGGACGGATCAACTATGGCTACACCTTC | CASTASGRINYGYTF | TRBJ1-2 | TRBV2 | NA | few
TGTGCCTGGAGAGCGAGCTCTGGGGCCAACGGCCTGACTTTC | CAWRASSGANGLTF | TRBJ2-6 | TRBV30 | NA | NA
TGTGCCAGCAGACCGGGACAGCGCCATACTGAAGCTTTCTTT | CASRPGQRHTEAFF | TRBJ1-1 | TRBV9 | TRBD1 | NA
TGTGCCAGCAGCCCACAAGGGACAGGGCGCTACGAGCAGTACTTC | CASSPQGTGRYEQYF | TRBJ2-7 | TRBV7-3 | TRBD1 | NA
TGTGCCAGCAGCGAGGGACTAGCGGGAGGTGAGACCCAGTACTTC | CASSEGLAGGETQYF | TRBJ2-5 | TRBV9 | TRBD2 | once
TGTGCCACCAGCCCAGGGGACGGCTACTATGGCTACACCTTC | CATSPGDGYYGYTF | TRBJ1-2 | TRBV15 | NA | NA
TGTGCCACCTCACAGTCCTGGGGGGACAGGAACTATGGCTACACCTTC | CATSQSWGDRNYGYTF | TRBJ1-2 | TRBV19 | TRBD1 | NA